The next 6 T cell receptor beta chains were all read from a single sample in a study of T cells in Graves' hyperthyroidism and ophthalmopathy. Amplified TCR beta CDR3 regions derived from RNA transcripts. HTBI primers were the set used in a first-round RT-PCR of the TCR CDR3. TCRdb re-analysed the multiplex PCR reads in MiXCR, keeping a single row per CDR3 protein. This sample has fewer than 450,000 distinct CDR3 sequences, with around 15% found just once. The specimen was blood. The source of these receptors is a woman aged 55-69 years with Graves' ophthalmopathy.

This clonotype was found a few times. One end of the junction varies from germline; a read error may be responsible. This sequence joins TRBV20-1 and TRBJ1-1; 9 bases line up with TRBD1. CDR3 length equals 16 residues. CDR1 and CDR2 from the germline V gene are DFQATT and SNEGSKA (reference sequence). The CDR3 nucleotides read TGCAGTGCTGATCGGGACAGGGCGACTCTGAACACTGAAGCTTCCTTT. Translated, it gives CSADRDRATLNTEASF.

This clonotype was counted a few times. The CDR3 nucleotides read TGTGCCAGCAGCTTCACAGGGGTTAGCAATCAGCCCCAGCATTTT. It is translated as CASSFTGVSNQPQHF. V gene TRBV7-2 combines with J gene TRBJ1-5; 7 bases fit TRBD1. V shed 3 bases, J shed 0 bases, and the junction held 2 bases outside the gene matches. The CDR3 spans 15 residues. CDR1 and CDR2 from the germline V gene are SGHTA and FQGNSA.

This sequence joins TRBV7-9 and TRBJ2-7, with D uncertain. Germline CDR1 is SEHNR and CDR2 is FQNEAQ (reference sequence). The CDR3 contains 15 residues. Trimming pared 0 bases from V and 6 bases from J, leaving 15 bases between. The CDR3 region is CASSLASGLVREQYF. The CDR3, as DNA: TGTGCCAGCAGCTTAGCGAGTGGGCTGGTTCGCGAGCAGTACTTC.

The chain is built from TRBV5-1 and TRBJ1-6; D gene uncertain. The V end was cut by 1 base, the J end by 10 bases, with 24 bases between. CDR3 length: 18 residues. CDR1 and CDR2 (germline): SGHRS, YFSETQ. CDR3 sequence reads: CASSLWSIRTDSRSPLHF. The CDR3 DNA reads as TGCGCCAGCAGCTTGTGGTCGATTAGAACAGATTCTCGATCACCCCTCCACTTT.

In this sample, this clonotype turned up a few times. The chain has TRBV9 and TRBJ1-5; TRBD1 might be the D (5 bases). This CDR3 spans 15 amino acids. Germline V gives CDR1 SGDLS, CDR2 YYNGEE. V lost 2 bases, J lost 6 bases, and 15 bases lay in between. CDR3 nucleotide sequence: TGTGCCAGCAGCGTCTCCGAATTTGGGGGTCAGCCCCAGCATTTT. Translated, it gives CASSVSEFGGQPQHF.

This chain joins TRBV28 and TRBJ1-3; D may be TRBD1 (6 bases). This CDR3 has 16 residues. The germline gives CDR1 MDHEN, CDR2 SYDVKM. V was trimmed by 0 bases and J by 0 bases, leaving 9 bases between them. In DNA, the CDR3 is TGTGCCAGCAGTTTATGGGGGACATTCTCTGGAAACACCATATATTTT. The encoded protein is CASSLWGTFSGNTIYF.